This T cell receptor beta chain was sequenced in a study of breast tumors, draining lymph nodes, adjacent tissues. Overall study findings and caveats: That most tumor T cells come from lymph nodes remained unproven. Findings are consistent with lymph node origin and intratumoral expansion of most tumor T cells. Compared with lymph nodes, tumors were less diverse; compared with nontumor tissue, more.

In this sample, this clonotype turned up a few times. Its antigen is still unknown. TCRdb re-derived calls from the multiplex PCR reads in MiXCR, one entry per CDR3 protein. The sample shows some 100,000 distinct CDR3 sequences, about 20% of them seen only once. CDR3 length equals 15 residues. Trimming stripped 3 bases from V and 1 base from J, with 12 bases between. Germline assignment: CDR1 MNHEY and CDR2 SMNVEV (reference sequence). Axillary draining lymph nodes of breast cancer patients supplied the node samples. Sequenced sample: axillary lymph node tissue. This rearrangement joins TRBV27 to TRBJ1-2; D is ambiguous. This clonotype originated in a female donor with breast cancer. Some clones in this sample may be carry-over from other donors' samples. CDR3 sequence (DNA): TGTGCCAGCAGTTTTTTCTTTGGCAATAACTATGGCTACACCTTC. This translates into CASSFFFGNNYGYTF.